Listed below are T cell receptor beta chains from one sample, sequenced in a study of blood T cells in healthy people across ages. One entry per CDR3 protein, called by TCRdb with MiXCR from the 5' RACE reads. The data hold fewer than 1 million distinct CDR3 sequences, with more than 40% observed a single time. The sequenced material came from blood. These receptor sequences come from a man in his sixties in good health. CDR3s include the opening cysteine and the closing phenylalanine or tryptophan. D genes are given only for firm matches. Clone size is stated in some rows and not others, as once, few, many or a class when expanded.

d_call: TRBD2
j_call: TRBJ2-1
cdr3_length: 16
v_call: TRBV6-2/TRBV6-3
clone_size: few
cdr3_nt: TGTGCCAGCAGAAAACGGGGGGTCCTTTCCTACAATGAGCAGTTCTTC
cdr3_aa: CASRKRGVLSYNEQFF

d_call: TRBD1
j_call: TRBJ1-2
cdr3_length: 16
v_call: TRBV5-6
clone_size: -
cdr3_nt: TGTGCCAGCACCTACTTCACAGGGGGCAGAAGCTATGGCTACACCTTC
cdr3_aa: CASTYFTGGRSYGYTF

d_call: -
j_call: TRBJ2-7
cdr3_length: 15
v_call: TRBV2
clone_size: -
cdr3_nt: TGTGCCAGCAGGGAGGGGGACTTGGGAACCTACGAGCAGTACTTC
cdr3_aa: CASREGDLGTYEQYF

d_call: -
j_call: TRBJ1-2
cdr3_length: 14
v_call: TRBV11-2
clone_size: -
cdr3_nt: TGTGCCAGCAGCTTAGATCATGGCCCCTATGGCTACACCTTC
cdr3_aa: CASSLDHGPYGYTF

d_call: TRBD2
j_call: TRBJ2-1
cdr3_length: 16
v_call: TRBV9
clone_size: -
cdr3_nt: TGTGCCAGCAACCCGACAGCGGGGGGATCCTACAATGAGCAGTTCTTC
cdr3_aa: CASNPTAGGSYNEQFF

d_call: -
j_call: TRBJ2-3
cdr3_length: 15
v_call: TRBV11-2
clone_size: -
cdr3_nt: TGTGCCAGCACCCAGCGGGCAGGAGCCGCAGATACGCAGTATTTT
cdr3_aa: CASTQRAGAADTQYF

d_call: -
j_call: TRBJ2-7
cdr3_length: 15
v_call: TRBV15
clone_size: few
cdr3_nt: TGTGCCACCAGCTTTGACGGGGGTCTGACCTACGAGCAGTACTTC
cdr3_aa: CATSFDGGLTYEQYF

d_call: -
j_call: TRBJ1-5
cdr3_length: 16
v_call: TRBV4-1
clone_size: -
cdr3_nt: TGCGCCAGCAGCCAAGTGCACCAAAGGGGCAATCAGCCCCAGCATTTT
cdr3_aa: CASSQVHQRGNQPQHF

d_call: -
j_call: TRBJ1-1
cdr3_length: 14
v_call: TRBV7-2
clone_size: few
cdr3_nt: TGTGCCAGCAGCTTAAGTGGGGGAGTCACTGAAGCTTTCTTT
cdr3_aa: CASSLSGGVTEAFF

d_call: -
j_call: TRBJ1-1
cdr3_length: 16
v_call: TRBV5-1
clone_size: -
cdr3_nt: TGCGCCAGCAGCTTGGGGCTTCGGACGATGAACACTGAAGCTTTCTTT
cdr3_aa: CASSLGLRTMNTEAFF

d_call: -
j_call: TRBJ2-1
cdr3_length: 14
v_call: TRBV7-2
clone_size: -
cdr3_nt: TGTGCCAGCAGCCAACTCCCGGGGGGCATTGAGCAGTTCTTC
cdr3_aa: CASSQLPGGIEQFF

d_call: -
j_call: TRBJ1-5
cdr3_length: 13
v_call: TRBV29-1
clone_size: -
cdr3_nt: TGCAGCGTTGCAGGGAACAGCAATCAGCCCCAGCATTTT
cdr3_aa: CSVAGNSNQPQHF

d_call: TRBD2
j_call: TRBJ2-3
cdr3_length: 16
v_call: TRBV11-2
clone_size: -
cdr3_nt: TGTGCCAGCAGCTTAATTGCGGGGGGGCCCGCAGATACGCAGTATTTT
cdr3_aa: CASSLIAGGPADTQYF

d_call: -
j_call: TRBJ2-1
cdr3_length: 11
v_call: TRBV30
clone_size: -
cdr3_nt: TGTGCCTGGAGTGGTTTGAATGAGCAGTTCTTC
cdr3_aa: CAWSGLNEQFF

d_call: -
j_call: TRBJ2-5
cdr3_length: 15
v_call: TRBV6-2/TRBV6-3
clone_size: few
cdr3_nt: TGTGCCAGCAGCCCCCTCGTCGGTTTCCAAGAGACCCAGTACTTC
cdr3_aa: CASSPLVGFQETQYF

d_call: TRBD1
j_call: TRBJ1-4
cdr3_length: 16
v_call: TRBV7-9
clone_size: few
cdr3_nt: TGTGCCAGCAGTTTCGGACAGGGGGCCACTAATGAAAAACTGTTTTTT
cdr3_aa: CASSFGQGATNEKLFF

d_call: -
j_call: TRBJ1-2
cdr3_length: 15
v_call: TRBV20-1
clone_size: -
cdr3_nt: TGCAGTGCTAGAGAAGGGGGGGCCGCGAACTATGGCTACACCTTC
cdr3_aa: CSAREGGAANYGYTF

d_call: TRBD1
j_call: TRBJ2-5
cdr3_length: 15
v_call: TRBV10-3
clone_size: -
cdr3_nt: TGTGCCATCAGCGACGGACAGGGGTACCAAGAGACCCAGTACTTC
cdr3_aa: CAISDGQGYQETQYF

d_call: -
j_call: TRBJ2-5
cdr3_length: 15
v_call: TRBV3-1
clone_size: -
cdr3_nt: TGTGCCAGCAGCCAAGAAGGAGGGTACCAAGAGACCCAGTACTTC
cdr3_aa: CASSQEGGYQETQYF

d_call: TRBD2
j_call: TRBJ2-1
cdr3_length: 16
v_call: TRBV7-3
clone_size: few
cdr3_nt: TGTGCCAGCAGCCCAACCCGGACTAGCTCCTACAATGAGCAGTTCTTC
cdr3_aa: CASSPTRTSSYNEQFF

d_call: -
j_call: TRBJ2-2
cdr3_length: 16
v_call: TRBV4-1
clone_size: -
cdr3_nt: TGCGCCAGCAGCCAAGACAGCCTAGCGAACACCGGGGAGCTGTTTTTT
cdr3_aa: CASSQDSLANTGELFF

d_call: TRBD2
j_call: TRBJ2-7
cdr3_length: 15
v_call: TRBV6-2/TRBV6-3
clone_size: -
cdr3_nt: TGTGCCAGCAGTCCTAAAGTGGGACTAAATATCCCCCGGTACTTC
cdr3_aa: CASSPKVGLNIPRYF

d_call: TRBD2
j_call: TRBJ2-7
cdr3_length: 15
v_call: TRBV10-1
clone_size: -
cdr3_nt: TGCGCCAGCAGTCCCCTAGCGGGGGGGCGCCACGAGCAGTACTTC
cdr3_aa: CASSPLAGGRHEQYF

d_call: TRBD2
j_call: TRBJ2-4
cdr3_length: 14
v_call: TRBV6-2/TRBV6-3
clone_size: once
cdr3_nt: TGTGCCAGCAGTTACTCTCCGGTGGCGCGGGAGCAGTACTTC
cdr3_aa: CASSYSPVAREQYF

d_call: -
j_call: TRBJ2-3
cdr3_length: 13
v_call: TRBV9
clone_size: few
cdr3_nt: TGTGCCAGCAGCATGACAAGCACAGATACGCAGTATTTT
cdr3_aa: CASSMTSTDTQYF

d_call: -
j_call: TRBJ2-7
cdr3_length: 17
v_call: TRBV28
clone_size: few
cdr3_nt: TGTGCCAGCAGTTCCATCGAGGCCGAACCACCGCCTTACGAGCAGTACTTC
cdr3_aa: CASSSIEAEPPPYEQYF

d_call: TRBD1
j_call: TRBJ2-7
cdr3_length: 17
v_call: TRBV7-8
clone_size: -
cdr3_nt: TGTGCCAGCAGCCCGCGAGACAGGGGGCTGAGCTCCTACGAGCAGTACTTC
cdr3_aa: CASSPRDRGLSSYEQYF

d_call: -
j_call: TRBJ2-2
cdr3_length: 13
v_call: TRBV5-5
clone_size: -
cdr3_nt: TGTGCCAGCAGCTTGGTGCCCCCCGGGGAGCTGTTTTTT
cdr3_aa: CASSLVPPGELFF

d_call: -
j_call: TRBJ2-3
cdr3_length: 15
v_call: TRBV5-1
clone_size: few
cdr3_nt: TGCGCCAGCAGCTTGGGGTGGGCCGGCACAGATACGCAGTATTTT
cdr3_aa: CASSLGWAGTDTQYF

d_call: -
j_call: TRBJ2-2
cdr3_length: 12
v_call: TRBV10-3
clone_size: -
cdr3_nt: TGTGCCATCAGTAGATCGACCGGGGAGCTGTTTTTT
cdr3_aa: CAISRSTGELFF

d_call: TRBD2
j_call: TRBJ2-1
cdr3_length: 15
v_call: TRBV6-4
clone_size: -
cdr3_nt: TGTGCCAGCAGCCGCCTAGCGGGGGGGCCCGGTGAGCAGTTCTTC
cdr3_aa: CASSRLAGGPGEQFF

d_call: -
j_call: TRBJ2-3
cdr3_length: 12
v_call: TRBV27
clone_size: few
cdr3_nt: TGTGCCAGCGGATATAGCACAGATACGCAGTATTTT
cdr3_aa: CASGYSTDTQYF

d_call: TRBD2
j_call: TRBJ2-5
cdr3_length: 15
v_call: TRBV15
clone_size: -
cdr3_nt: TGTGCCACCAGCAGAGATGTAGCGGGGTGGGAGACCCAGTACTTC
cdr3_aa: CATSRDVAGWETQYF

d_call: TRBD1
j_call: TRBJ1-2
cdr3_length: 15
v_call: TRBV6-2/TRBV6-3
clone_size: -
cdr3_nt: TGTGCCAGCAGACCCGGGACAGGCTCAAACTATGGCTACACCTTC
cdr3_aa: CASRPGTGSNYGYTF

d_call: TRBD2
j_call: TRBJ2-1
cdr3_length: 14
v_call: TRBV2
clone_size: few
cdr3_nt: TGTGCCAGCAGACCCACTAGCGGGCACAATGAGCAGTTCTTC
cdr3_aa: CASRPTSGHNEQFF

d_call: -
j_call: TRBJ2-1
cdr3_length: 15
v_call: TRBV4-1
clone_size: -
cdr3_nt: TGCGCCAGCAGCCCGACAGGAACTCCTAACGGACTACAGTTCTTC
cdr3_aa: CASSPTGTPNGLQFF

d_call: -
j_call: TRBJ1-2
cdr3_length: 16
v_call: TRBV6-5
clone_size: many
cdr3_nt: TGTGCCAGCAGTTCGCAGGGTGGGGGGAGTATATATGGCTACACCTTC
cdr3_aa: CASSSQGGGSIYGYTF

d_call: -
j_call: TRBJ2-2
cdr3_length: 15
v_call: TRBV9
clone_size: few
cdr3_nt: TGTGCCAGCAGCGTAGGGACAGTATCCAGCGGGGAGCTGTTTTTT
cdr3_aa: CASSVGTVSSGELFF

d_call: -
j_call: TRBJ2-7
cdr3_length: 11
v_call: TRBV12-3/TRBV12-4
clone_size: -
cdr3_nt: TGTGCCAGCAGTGTAGGAGGCGGGCAGTACTTC
cdr3_aa: CASSVGGGQYF

d_call: -
j_call: TRBJ2-5
cdr3_length: 14
v_call: TRBV18
clone_size: many
cdr3_nt: TGTGCCAGCAGTCCCGGGACTTCCAAAGAGACCCAGTACTTC
cdr3_aa: CASSPGTSKETQYF

d_call: -
j_call: TRBJ2-4
cdr3_length: 14
v_call: TRBV20-1
clone_size: -
cdr3_nt: TGCAGTGCTATTACAGGGAGGGCCAAAAACATTCAGTACTTC
cdr3_aa: CSAITGRAKNIQYF

d_call: -
j_call: TRBJ1-3
cdr3_length: 14
v_call: TRBV29-1
clone_size: -
cdr3_nt: TGCAGCGTTGAACCCCGGAGCTCTGGAAACACCATATATTTT
cdr3_aa: CSVEPRSSGNTIYF

d_call: TRBD1
j_call: TRBJ2-7
cdr3_length: 14
v_call: TRBV20-1
clone_size: -
cdr3_nt: TGCAGTGCTAGAGATCGAGGGACAGGTTACGAGCAGTACTTC
cdr3_aa: CSARDRGTGYEQYF

d_call: TRBD1
j_call: TRBJ1-5
cdr3_length: 16
v_call: TRBV24-1
clone_size: -
cdr3_nt: TGTGCCACCCAAGCGAGGACAGGCGATAGCAATCAGCCCCAGCATTTT
cdr3_aa: CATQARTGDSNQPQHF

d_call: TRBD1
j_call: TRBJ1-4
cdr3_length: 14
v_call: TRBV7-2
clone_size: few
cdr3_nt: TGTGCCAGCAGCCTGACAGGGCTTAATGAAAAACTGTTTTTT
cdr3_aa: CASSLTGLNEKLFF

d_call: TRBD2
j_call: TRBJ2-5
cdr3_length: 15
v_call: TRBV2
clone_size: -
cdr3_nt: TGTGCCAGCACCTTGGGACTAGCGGGGGGAGGGGATCAGTACTTC
cdr3_aa: CASTLGLAGGGDQYF

d_call: -
j_call: TRBJ2-1
cdr3_length: 13
v_call: TRBV20-1
clone_size: few
cdr3_nt: TGCAGTGCTAGAGTGGCTAGTCTCAATGAGCAGTTCTTC
cdr3_aa: CSARVASLNEQFF

d_call: -
j_call: TRBJ2-7
cdr3_length: 14
v_call: TRBV2
clone_size: few
cdr3_nt: TGTGCCAGCAGTAGGGATCTGGGGTCTCTCGAGCAGTACTTC
cdr3_aa: CASSRDLGSLEQYF

d_call: -
j_call: TRBJ1-2
cdr3_length: 15
v_call: TRBV12-3/TRBV12-4
clone_size: -
cdr3_nt: TGTGCCAGCAGTTTACCGCACGGGGGTACGATTGGCTACACCTTC
cdr3_aa: CASSLPHGGTIGYTF